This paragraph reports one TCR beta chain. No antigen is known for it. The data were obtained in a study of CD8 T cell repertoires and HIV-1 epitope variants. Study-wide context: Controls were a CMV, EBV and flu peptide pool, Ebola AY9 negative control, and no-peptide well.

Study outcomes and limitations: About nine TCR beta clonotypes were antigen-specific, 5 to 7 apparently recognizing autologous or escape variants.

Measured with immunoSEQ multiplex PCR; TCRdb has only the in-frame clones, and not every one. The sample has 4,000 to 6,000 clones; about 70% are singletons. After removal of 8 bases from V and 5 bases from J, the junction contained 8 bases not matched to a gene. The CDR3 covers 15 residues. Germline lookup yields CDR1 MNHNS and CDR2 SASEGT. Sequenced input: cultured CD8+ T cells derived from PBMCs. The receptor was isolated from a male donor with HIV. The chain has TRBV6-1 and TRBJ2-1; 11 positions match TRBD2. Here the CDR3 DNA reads TGTGCCAGCGTGGGCCCGGGACTAGCGGACAATGAGCAGTTCTTC. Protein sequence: CASVGPGLADNEQFF.